These 3 T cell receptor beta chains share one sample of origin, sequenced in a study of shared clonotypes between healthy human individuals. Clones were read by immunoSEQ multiplex PCR, and TCRdb kept only the in-frame ones, dropping some. The repertoire holds over a million clones, with under 80% as singletons. Sequenced: memory CD4+ T cells sorted from blood. This sample's subset: CD45RA-negative fraction. The receptors stem from a young man in good health.

The chain carries TRBV6-5 and TRBJ2-2; either TRBD1 or TRBD2 may fit D (5 bases each). Looked up from germline, CDR1 is MNHEY and CDR2 is SVGAGI. The V and J ends lost 2 bases and 6 bases respectively, with 7 bases between them. CDR3 length: 13 amino acids. The CDR3 reads CASSYMGAGELFF. The CDR3 DNA follows: TGTGCCAGCAGTTACATGGGGGCCGGGGAGCTGTTTTTT.

This chain joins TRBV10-3 and TRBJ2-3, with 9 positions matching TRBD2. The CDR3 runs 14 residues. The junction had 10 bases not matched to a gene; V was cut back by 10 bases and J by 5 bases. The germline CDR1 and CDR2 sequences are ENHRY and SYGVKD. The CDR3 sequence: CATDAGGPIDTQYF. CDR3 coding DNA: TGTGCCACGGACGCGGGGGGGCCTATAGATACGCAGTATTTT.

The rearrangement uses TRBV30 and TRBJ1-2; D is uncertain. V was trimmed by 8 bases and J by 4 bases, leaving 14 bases between them. The CDR3 is made up of 12 amino acids. Germline V gene lookup returns CDR1 GTSNPN and CDR2 SVGIG (reference sequence). Here the CDR3 DNA reads TGTGCCGCCAAAGCCGGGGTCTATGGCTACACCTTC. Amino acids: CAAKAGVYGYTF.